This T cell receptor (beta chain) is drawn from a study of blood T cell repertoires in COVID-19. Of note for this clone: An end of the junction does not agree with germline; a read error may underlie this.

As processed by the authors: Nucleated cell number was recorded as an estimate derived from reference gene primer amplification. Method: immunoSEQ multiplex PCR; TCRdb's copy keeps in-frame clones and lacks some. The DNA was the basis for D and trimming; V, J and clone size are from that table. The sample contains about 89,000 clones, approximately 80% of which appear only once. Germline V gives CDR1 SSHAT, CDR2 FNYEAQ (reference sequence). This CDR3 has 17 amino acids. Seattle cases were enrolled at active infection and followed longitudinally. The chain couples TRBV7-7 to TRBJ2-2; D possibly corresponds to TRBD2 (5 bases). The sequenced sample consisted of peripheral blood. This TCR derives from a man aged 65-85 years with COVID-19, enrolled during active disease. The DNA for the CDR3 is TGTGCTAGCAGCTCGGACTTGGAGAGGGCGAACACCGGGGAGCTGTTTTTT. Translating gives CASSSDLERANTGELFF.